The rows below give T cell receptor beta chains drawn from one sample of a study of cytomegalovirus exposure and HLA in healthy donors. The method was immunoSEQ multiplex PCR; TCRdb's version includes in-frame clones alone and lacks a portion of them. The sample lists approximately 150,000 clones, around two thirds occurring once. The material sequenced was PBMCs. The origin of the receptors is a man in his thirties or forties in good health and CMV-seropositive. Both conserved end residues are part of each CDR3. The D gene is left open where the match is weak. Size is stated for part of the rows, as once, few or many counts, or as a class when the clone is expanded.

D: NA; length: 12; V: TRBV5-1; J: TRBJ2-7; size: few; DNA: TGCGCCAGCAGCTTGGAGGGGCTCGAGCAGTACTTC; CDR3: CASSLEGLEQYF
D: NA; length: 14; V: TRBV7-9; J: TRBJ1-1; size: NA; DNA: TGTGCCAGCAGCCCGCAGGGATATAACACTGAAGCTTTCTTT; CDR3: CASSPQGYNTEAFF
D: TRBD1; length: 17; V: TRBV19; J: TRBJ1-2; size: NA; DNA: TGTGCCAGTAGTGGGTGGGACAGGGAGGTTACGGACTATGGCTACACCTTC; CDR3: CASSGWDREVTDYGYTF
D: NA; length: 11; V: TRBV19; J: TRBJ2-7; size: NA; DNA: TGTGCCAGTAGTTCCAGCGGCCCCACATACTTC; CDR3: CASSSSGPTYF
D: NA; length: 15; V: TRBV7-8; J: TRBJ1-4; size: NA; DNA: TGTGCCAGCAGCTTAGTAACAGGAGTGGGTGAAAAACTGTTTTTT; CDR3: CASSLVTGVGEKLFF
D: TRBD1; length: 12; V: TRBV6-1; J: TRBJ1-2; size: NA; DNA: TGTGCCAGCCTTATCCTGACAGGGGAGAATACCTTC; CDR3: CASLILTGENTF
D: TRBD2; length: 12; V: TRBV27; J: TRBJ2-3; size: NA; DNA: TGTACTACGGGACTATTTCGCCATACGCAGTATTTT; CDR3: CTTGLFRHTQYF
D: TRBD1; length: 17; V: TRBV19; J: TRBJ1-1; size: NA; DNA: TGTGCCAGTAGTATAAGTTTCTCGACAGGGATGAACACTGAAGCTTTCTTT; CDR3: CASSISFSTGMNTEAFF
D: TRBD1; length: 14; V: TRBV6-1; J: TRBJ2-7; size: NA; DNA: TGTGCCAGCAGCCGCGGGACAGGGTCAGACGAGCAGTACTTC; CDR3: CASSRGTGSDEQYF
D: NA; length: 15; V: TRBV6-5; J: TRBJ1-5; size: NA; DNA: TGTGCCAGCAGTTACTCGTTTAAGGGGGATCAGCCCCAGCATTTT; CDR3: CASSYSFKGDQPQHF
D: NA; length: 15; V: TRBV7-9; J: TRBJ2-3; size: NA; DNA: TGTTCCAGCAGCTTAGGTGGGAGAGACACAGATACGCAGTATTTT; CDR3: CSSSLGGRDTDTQYF
D: NA; length: 11; V: TRBV30; J: TRBJ2-1; size: NA; DNA: TGTGCCTGGAGTGTTATGAGTGAGCAGTTCTTC; CDR3: CAWSVMSEQFF
D: NA; length: 12; V: TRBV6-1; J: TRBJ1-1; size: NA; DNA: TGTGCCAGCAGTGAATCTAACAGAGAAGCTTTCTTT; CDR3: CASSESNREAFF
D: TRBD1; length: 16; V: TRBV5-6; J: TRBJ1-3; size: NA; DNA: TGTGCCAGCAGCATAGTAGACAGGGTCTCTGGAAACACCATATATTTT; CDR3: CASSIVDRVSGNTIYF
D: TRBD1; length: 16; V: TRBV9; J: TRBJ1-3; size: few; DNA: TGTGCCAGCAGCGTAGCCCAGGGGGCGTCTGGAAACACCATATATTTT; CDR3: CASSVAQGASGNTIYF
D: TRBD1; length: 13; V: TRBV14; J: TRBJ2-1; size: NA; DNA: TGTGCCAGCAGCCTGACAGGGACCAATGAGCAGTTCTTC; CDR3: CASSLTGTNEQFF
D: TRBD1; length: 14; V: TRBV9; J: TRBJ2-7; size: NA; DNA: TGTGCCAGCAGCCCGGGACAGGTCGGGTACGAGCAGTACTTC; CDR3: CASSPGQVGYEQYF
D: TRBD1; length: 14; V: TRBV13; J: TRBJ1-4; size: NA; DNA: TGTGCCAGCAGCTCCACAGGGGGGGATGAAAAACTGTTTTTT; CDR3: CASSSTGGDEKLFF
D: TRBD1; length: 15; V: TRBV6-5; J: TRBJ2-7; size: few; DNA: TGTGCCAGCAGTTCCGAACAGGGGGCCGCCTACGAGCAGTACTTC; CDR3: CASSSEQGAAYEQYF
D: TRBD1; length: 17; V: TRBV18; J: TRBJ2-5; size: NA; DNA: TGTGCCAGCTCACCACGGTCTGTGACAGGGGGCGCGGAGACCCAGTACTTC; CDR3: CASSPRSVTGGAETQYF
D: NA; length: 19; V: TRBV11-2; J: TRBJ1-1; size: NA; DNA: TGTGCCAGCAGCTTTCTCTCTTTGGGGCTCAGAAGAAATAACACTGAAGCTTTCTTT; CDR3: CASSFLSLGLRRNNTEAFF
D: NA; length: 15; V: TRBV5-1; J: TRBJ2-3; size: NA; DNA: TGCGCCAGCAGCTTGGGAGGACATAGCACAGATACGCAGTATTTT; CDR3: CASSLGGHSTDTQYF
D: NA; length: 12; V: TRBV10-3; J: TRBJ2-1; size: NA; DNA: TGTGCCATCACCGACACCTACAATGAGCAGTTCTTC; CDR3: CAITDTYNEQFF
D: TRBD1; length: 16; V: TRBV5-1; J: TRBJ2-5; size: NA; DNA: TGCGCCAGCAGCATAGGGCCGGGACAGGGGCAAGAGACCCAGTACTTC; CDR3: CASSIGPGQGQETQYF